Sequencing of this TCR beta chain was carried out in a study of metastatic and nonmetastatic thyroid tumors. Overall study context: Repertoire comparison spanned blood and tumor or nodule tissue of malignant and benign thyroid patients.

Findings and limits, study-wide: Benign nodules were reported to have significantly lower TCR beta diversity than malignant thyroid tumors, in blood and tumor.

Trimming at V came to 7 bases and at J to 4 bases, leaving 8 bases not matched to a gene. CDR1 and CDR2 from the germline V gene are MNHNS and SASEGT. The CDR3 is 15 amino acids. At least ten counts were recorded for this clone. Antigen specificity is unknown. As handled by the study authors: Clinicopathological groups of papillary thyroid cancer showed CDR3 differences that were used to build a distant-metastasis classifier. TCRdb reanalyzed the PCR reads via MiXCR. TCRdb's processing, not the authors' own work, is the source of the V and J calls. The sample consists of almost 35,000 clones, roughly 15% of them appearing once. Before thyroid surgery, none of the patients had received any treatment.

The specimen sequenced was blood. The receptor was isolated from a female donor with papillary thyroid cancer or a benign thyroid nodule (not recorded which). Some clones in this sample may be carry-over from other donors' samples. The rearrangement joins TRBV6-1 to TRBJ1-5; 9 bases match TRBD1. The DNA of the CDR3 is TGTGCCAGCACCGTAACAGGGGGCTCGAATCAGCCCCAGCATTTT. Protein sequence: CASTVTGGSNQPQHF.